Shown below are 13 T cell receptor beta chains from a single sample sequenced in a study of blood T cell repertoires in COVID-19 (dated by TCRdb to about 2020). Receptors were amplified or captured by the immunoSEQ multiplex PCR assay. TCRdb carries this immuneACCESS record with in-frame sequences only. Its versions omit some clonotypes, under half of them owing to an unresolved V gene in the studies checked, with the rest unexplained. This sample holds roughly 380,000 clones; 89% were observed only once. In total, the top ten clones hold 3.5% to 4% of the sample. Sequenced sample: peripheral blood. The receptors stem from a woman aged 55-69 years with COVID-19, enrolled during active disease.

The V and J genes are TRBV4-2 and TRBJ2-1, with D possibly TRBD1 on 6 matching bases. Trimming removed 4 bases at V and 7 bases at J, with 14 bases between. The length of the CDR3 is 14 residues. From germline, CDR1 is LGHNA and CDR2 YNFKEQ. The CDR3 DNA follows: TGTGCCAGCAGCCGAGGCGTACAGGGTAATGAGCAGTTCTTC. This codes for CASSRGVQGNEQFF.

This chain's CDR3 is CASSGGYYGYTF. CDR3 DNA: TGCGCCAGCAGTGGAGGTTACTATGGCTACACCTTC. V is TRBV10-2 and J is TRBJ1-2, with no clear D. The V and J ends lost 4 bases and 3 bases respectively, with 6 bases between them. The CDR3 length is 12 residues. Germline loops: CDR1 WSHSY, CDR2 SAAADI.

The chain is built from TRBV6-6 and TRBJ2-2; D is unresolved. The CDR3 extends over 13 amino acids. CDR1 and CDR2 (germline): MNHNY, SVGAGI (reference sequence). V gave up 5 bases and J gave up 4 bases, with 8 bases separating them. CDR3 DNA: TGTGCCAGCAGTACCCCGAGCACCGGGGAGCTGTTTTTT. This sequence encodes CASSTPSTGELFF.

CDR3 sequence: CASSSHTENYGYTF. The CDR3 bases are TGCGCCAGCAGCTCTCACACAGAAAACTATGGCTACACCTTC. This rearrangement joins TRBV4-1 to TRBJ1-2; D is undetermined. The CDR3 spans 14 residues. Germline lookup yields CDR1 MGHRA and CDR2 YSYEKL. The V and J ends lost 5 bases and 2 bases respectively, with 12 bases between them.

This clone was counted once. The chain carries TRBV7-3 and TRBJ2-5; 9 nucleotides match TRBD2. With V trimmed by 2 bases and J by 0 bases, 19 bases remained unmatched. Per germline, CDR1 SGHTA and CDR2 FQGTGA. This CDR3 spans 21 amino acids. The CDR3 DNA reads as TGTGCCAGCAGCTTAGAGGTTGTAGCGGGAGAACCCCGAAAGGACCAAGAGACCCAGTACTTC. Amino acids: CASSLEVVAGEPRKDQETQYF.

CDR3: CASSLPSSYEQYF. The CDR3 nucleotides are TGTGCCAGCAGTTTACCCAGCTCCTACGAGCAGTACTTC. The V call is TRBV28, the J call TRBJ2-7; no reliable D call. The germline gives CDR1 MDHEN, CDR2 SYDVKM. Deletions cut 2 bases from V and 0 bases from J, with 5 bases between. CDR3 length equals 13 residues.

The V call is TRBV6-5, the J call TRBJ1-2, with 12 bases aligning to TRBD1. CDR1 is MNHEY, CDR2 SVGAGI, per germline. V gave up 4 bases and J gave up 2 bases; unmatched junction bases: 5. This CDR3 comprises 16 residues. In DNA, the CDR3 is TGTGCCAGCAGTTGGGGGACAGGGGGCGCCAACTATGGCTACACCTTC. This translates into CASSWGTGGANYGYTF.

V gene TRBV5-1 combines with J gene TRBJ2-3; TRBD1 aligns across 11 bases. With 3 bases clipped from V and 4 bases from J, the junction kept 4 bases outside the gene matches. CDR1 SGHRS and CDR2 YFSETQ come from the germline V gene. The CDR3 is 15 amino acids. The CDR3 region has the DNA TGCGCCAGCAGCTGGACAGGGGGCCCGGCAGATACGCAGTATTTT. The encoded protein is CASSWTGGPADTQYF.

V gene TRBV6-6 combines with J gene TRBJ1-4; 10 bases agree with TRBD1. The CDR3 loop spans 17 amino acids. V gave up 5 bases and J gave up 8 bases; unmatched junction bases: 14. Germline V gene lookup returns CDR1 MNHNY and CDR2 SVGAGI (reference sequence). CDR3 sequence reads: CASSRAFDRGRSEKLFF. The CDR3 nucleotides read TGTGCCAGCAGTCGGGCCTTCGACAGGGGGCGCTCAGAAAAACTGTTTTTT.

The chain carries TRBV5-1 and TRBJ2-5, with 7 bases fitting TRBD1. The V gene end was trimmed by 0 bases and the J gene end by 0 bases; junction bases not matched to a gene: 5. Germline V gene data show CDR1 as SGHRS and CDR2 as YFSETQ. The CDR3 loop spans 16 amino acids. The CDR3 nucleotides read TGCGCCAGCAGCTTGGGACAGGGCAAGTACCAAGAGACCCAGTACTTC. Translated: CASSLGQGKYQETQYF. The full variable domain, in which reference TRBV5-1 and TRBJ2-5 provide the parts outside the CDR3, is KAGVTQTPRYLIKTRGQQVTLSCSPISGHRSVSWYQQTPGQGLQFLFEYFSETQRNKGNFPGRFSGRQFSNSRSEMNVSTLELGDSALYLCASSLGQGKYQETQYFGPGTRLLVL.

The chain carries TRBV14 and TRBJ1-2, with 7 bases fitting TRBD1. This CDR3 spans 14 amino acids. CDR1 and CDR2 (germline): SGHDN, FVKESK. After removal of 3 bases from V and 4 bases from J, the junction contained 5 bases not matched to a gene. The CDR3 here is CASSHWDRSYGYTF. CDR3 DNA sequence: TGTGCCAGCAGCCATTGGGACAGAAGCTATGGCTACACCTTC.

The chain uses TRBV7-9 and TRBJ1-4; D is ambiguous. The CDR3 is 11 residues long. Trimming left V 5 bases short and J 7 bases short, with 5 bases between. Germline values: CDR1 SEHNR, CDR2 FQNEAQ (reference sequence). CDR3 residues: CASSEIEKLFF. CDR3 DNA sequence: TGTGCCAGCAGCGAGATTGAAAAACTGTTTTTT.

The chain is built from TRBV28 and TRBJ1-1; 9 nucleotides match TRBD1. Trimming cost V 6 bases and J 0 bases; bases outside gene matches: 11. The CDR3 has 17 amino acids. Germline V gives CDR1 MDHEN, CDR2 SYDVKM. CDR3 coding DNA: TGTGCCAGCAGCTACCCCAGGACAGGGGAGATGAACACTGAAGCTTTCTTT. Protein sequence: CASSYPRTGEMNTEAFF.